This T cell receptor (beta chain) was sequenced for a study of OX40 agonist ivuxolimab in advanced cancers. Whole-study results and caveats: Both CD4+ and CD8+ T cell populations in blood had undergone clonal expansion by week 6 at 0.1 to 3.0 mg/kg. More expanded clones were seen, on average, in CD8+ T cells than in CD4+.

Trimming removed 4 bases at V and 0 bases at J, with 9 bases between. From germline, CDR1 is SGHTA and CDR2 FQGNSA. The CDR3 loop spans 14 amino acids. Remarks on this clone: Antigen: not known.

Autoimmune disease history or systemic immunosuppression barred patients. Profiled with immunoSEQ multiplex PCR; TCRdb holds only in-frame clones, not every one. This repertoire shows some 150,000 clones, about 92% found once; its top ten account for 1%. The source material was CD4+ or CD8+ T cells sorted from blood, sampled in a trial of the OX40 agonist ivuxolimab. The clonotype originates from an adult with an advanced solid tumor such as melanoma, head and neck, liver or kidney cancer. The chain couples TRBV7-2 to TRBJ1-1; the D is unclear. The CDR3: CASSSQTMNTEAFF. CDR3 DNA: TGTGCCAGCAGCTCACAGACCATGAACACTGAAGCTTTCTTT. Filled out from reference TRBV7-2 and TRBJ1-1, the complete variable domain reads GAGVSQSPSNKVTEKGKDVELRCDPISGHTALYWYRQSLGQGLEFLIYFQGNSAPDKSGLPSDRFSAERTGGSVSTLTIQRTQQEDSAVYLCASSSQTMNTEAFFGQGTRLTVV.